This T cell receptor (beta chain) was documented in a study of memory CD8 T cells in hepatitis C reinfection. Stated time point: pre-reinfection, 55 to 20 weeks before reinfection detection. No in vitro expansion preceded TCR sequencing of the sorted cells. Method: immunoSEQ multiplex PCR; TCRdb's copy keeps in-frame clones and lacks some. Counted here are approximately 50,000 clones, about nine tenths occurring once; the ten biggest clones make up approximately 1%. Per germline, CDR1 SGHRS and CDR2 YFSETQ. V trimming: 5 bases; J trimming: 8 bases; junction bases outside the gene matches: 3. CDR3 length: 13 amino acids.

The chain uses TRBV5-1 and TRBJ2-1; 11 bases map to TRBD2. The source of this sequence is a man between 18 and 29 years old with hepatitis C virus infection. Sequenced material: naive CD8+ T cells sorted from blood. CDR3 bases: TGCGCCAGCAGTGCACTAGCGGGGGATGAGCAGTTCTTC. This translates into CASSALAGDEQFF.